This T cell receptor (delta chain) was obtained from a study of γδ T cells in repeated Plasmodium falciparum infection. The CDR3 length is 19 residues. Germline assignment: CDR1 GEAIGNYY and CDR2 EKD. Study-level points and caveats: One small rural Malian village, predominantly a single ethnic group, supplied the cohort.

A few counts support this clone. No antigen is known for it. The translation of this DNA and the TCRdb protein of a much larger clone differ at residue 7, probably owing to a read error; the protein shown here is translated from the DNA. Vgamma9/Vdelta2+ and Vdelta2-negative gammadelta T cells were flow-sorted from PBMC for bulk sequencing. TCRdb re-called clones from the multiplex PCR reads using CATT. The data contain under 50,000 delta-chain clones, less than 2% of them singletons. The gene calls are TRDV2 and TRDJ1; 9 bases fit TRDD3. TCRdb gives no J gene; it was assigned here by matching the DNA to germline. Sequenced material: gamma-delta T cells from blood. The sequence came from a pool of human donors (malaria-infected and uninfected, not separated). CDR3 protein: CACITYRGIPSPYTGKLIF. The CDR3 DNA reads TGTGCCTGCATTACGTACCGGGGGATACCCTCCCCGTACACCGGTAAACTCATCTTT.